The 21 T cell receptor beta chains presented below share a single source sample, sequenced in a study of regulatory T cells in long-lasting Graves disease. Time point defined: persistent/refractory GD, antithyroid drugs over 5 years with positive TRAb. PBMC RNA served as the TCR library source. Sequencing libraries for TCR beta were prepared with iRepertoire HTBI primers and Arm-PCR of CDR3 regions. TCRdb re-analysed the multiplex PCR reads in MiXCR, keeping a single row per CDR3 protein. The table records around 430,000 distinct CDR3 sequences, approximately 23% of them present only once. The sample was peripheral blood mononuclear cells (PBMCs), taken when the disease was refractory, from a patient treated with antithyroid drugs. These receptors all stem from a female donor with Graves disease.

This clonotype was counted only a few times. The rearrangement uses TRBV29-1 and TRBJ2-7; 10 bases map to TRBD1. There are 13 residues in the CDR3. The trim removed 6 bases at V and 3 bases at J, leaving 5 bases unmatched. Germline loops: CDR1 SQVTM, CDR2 ANQGSEA. CDR3 in DNA: TGCAGCGTGTCCGGGACAGGGGACTACGAGCAGTACTTC. It codes for CSVSGTGDYEQYF.

In this sample, this clonotype turned up many times. V is TRBV15 and J is TRBJ1-5; unclear D gene. The CDR3 sequence is 15 residues long. V shed 0 bases and J shed 3 bases, with 9 bases lying between them. From germline, CDR1 is LNHNV and CDR2 YYDKDF (reference sequence). CDR3 loop: CATSRDHELNQPQHF. CDR3 in DNA: TGTGCCACCAGCAGAGATCATGAGCTCAATCAGCCCCAGCATTTT.

This sequence joins TRBV6-2 or TRBV6-3 and TRBJ2-5, with 7 bases lining up with TRBD1. The J call is in doubt because the DNA end fits TRBJ2-1 better. Germline V gene sequence: CDR1 MNHEY, CDR2 SVGEGT. The CDR3 covers 14 residues. CDR3 DNA sequence: TGTGCCAGCCGCCGAGGACAGGTTGATAATGAGCAGTTCTTC. Translation gives CASRRGQVDNEQFF.

This clonotype was picked up a small number of times. The gene calls are TRBV14 and TRBJ2-7, with D unclear. V shed 6 bases and J shed 6 bases, with 15 bases lying between them. This CDR3 region has 13 residues. The germline V gene has CDR1 SGHDN and CDR2 FVKESK. This chain's CDR3 is CASRDFGRPEQYF. CDR3 coding DNA: TGTGCCAGCAGAGACTTTGGGCGTCCCGAGCAGTACTTC. Full variable domain (outside the CDR3, taken from reference TRBV14 and TRBJ2-7): EAGVTQFPSHSVIEKGQTVTLRCDPISGHDNLYWYRRVMGKEIKFLLHFVKESKQDESGMPNNRFLAERTGGTYSTLKVQPAELEDSGVYFCASRDFGRPEQYFGPGTRLTVT.

The V gene is TRBV5-4, the J gene TRBJ2-5; no clear D gene. The CDR3 has 13 amino acids. The germline CDR1 and CDR2 sequences are SGHNT and YYREEE (reference sequence). The V and J ends lost 4 bases and 2 bases respectively, with 9 bases between them. DNA of the CDR3: TGTGCCAGCAGCCCGGCCATTCAAGAGACCCAGTACTTC. This gives the protein CASSPAIQETQYF.

V usage is TRBV28 and J usage is TRBJ2-1; 10 nucleotides line up with TRBD2. The CDR3 contains 16 residues. In germline, CDR1 is MDHEN, CDR2 SYDVKM. V shed 4 bases and J 7 bases; nucleotides not matched to a gene: 10. The CDR3 loop is CASSSPGGLARNEQFF. The CDR3 DNA sequence: TGTGCCAGCAGTTCACCGGGGGGACTAGCGCGGAATGAGCAGTTCTTC.

A few counts support this clonotype. J is TRBJ2-3 and V is TRBV12-3 or TRBV12-4; TRBD1 matches 8 bases. The CDR3 covers 15 residues. V trimming: 5 bases; J trimming: 4 bases; junction bases outside the gene matches: 8. The CDR3 reads CASSPGTGISDTQYF. CDR3 DNA sequence: TGTGCCAGCAGTCCCGGGACAGGTATATCAGATACGCAGTATTTT.

The chain has TRBV27 and TRBJ2-3, with D uncertain. The CDR3 covers 18 residues. V was clipped by 2 bases and J by 0 bases, with 18 bases between them. CDR1 and CDR2 from the germline V gene are MNHEY and SMNVEV (reference sequence). In DNA, the CDR3 is TGTGCCAGCAGTTTAAGATATGGTTTGGGGTCTAGCACAGATACGCAGTATTTT. Its translation is CASSLRYGLGSSTDTQYF.

The rearrangement joins TRBV6-5 to TRBJ2-2; maybe TRBD1 (6 bases). CDR1 MNHEY and CDR2 SVGAGI come from the germline V gene. This CDR3 contains 16 residues. Deletions cut 0 bases from V and 7 bases from J, with 15 bases between. The CDR3 reads CASSYSKQGKIGELFF. The CDR3 nucleotides read TGTGCCAGCAGTTACTCGAAACAGGGAAAGATCGGGGAGCTGTTTTTT.

This clonotype was detected ten times or more. This CDR3 is CASSLPGYNEAFF. The CDR3 bases are TGTGCCAGCAGCTTACCAGGGTATAATGAAGCTTTCTTT. The genes are TRBV11-2 and TRBJ1-1; D is perhaps TRBD1 (5 bases). This CDR3 spans 13 amino acids. CDR1 is SGHAT and CDR2 is FQNNGV in the germline V gene. The V gene lost 2 bases and the J gene lost 7 bases, with 11 bases spanning the gap.

V usage is TRBV12-3 or TRBV12-4 and J usage is TRBJ1-2, with 8 bases that match TRBD1. The CDR3 loop spans 13 amino acids. V lost 7 bases and J lost 5; bases outside the gene matches: 6. CDR3 in amino acids: CASTPGQAYGYTF. CDR3 DNA sequence: TGTGCCAGCACCCCGGGACAGGCTTATGGCTACACCTTC.

This clonotype was recorded a few times. The chain joins TRBV19 to TRBJ2-7, with a tentative D call TRBD1 (5 bases). Germline CDR1 and CDR2: LNHDA and SQIVND (reference sequence). The CDR3 has 15 residues. Trimming cost V 3 bases and J 2 bases, with 14 bases left between them. This chain's CDR3 is CASSMADSPAYEQYF. For the CDR3, the DNA is TGTGCCAGTAGTATGGCTGACAGCCCAGCCTACGAGCAGTACTTC.

This clonotype was seen many times. The chain recombines TRBV7-2 with TRBJ2-5, with D possibly being TRBD2 (6 bases). Trimming stripped 3 bases from V and 1 base from J, with 12 bases between. The CDR3 length is 15 residues. CDR1 is SGHTA and CDR2 is FQGNSA in the germline V gene. The CDR3 loop reads CASSFWAGSQETQYF. CDR3 nucleotide sequence: TGTGCCAGCAGCTTTTGGGCGGGGTCCCAAGAGACCCAGTACTTC. The full variable domain, its missing parts supplied by reference TRBV7-2 and TRBJ2-5, is GAGVSQSPSNKVTEKGKDVELRCDPISGHTALYWYRQSLGQGLEFLIYFQGNSAPDKSGLPSDRFSAERTGGSVSTLTIQRTQQEDSAVYLCASSFWAGSQETQYFGPGTRLLVL.

Details on this clonotype: This may arise from a read error, as a much more abundant clone is one base away. No conserved phenylalanine or tryptophan ends this CDR3, so it is likely a read error. The J gene is TRBJ2-7, the V gene TRBV6-2 or TRBV6-3; D could derive from TRBD1 or TRBD2 (5 bases each). In germline, CDR1 is MNHEY, CDR2 SVGEGT. This CDR3 contains 15 residues. Trimming removed 0 bases from V and 1 base from J, with 10 bases in between. CDR3 nucleotide sequence: TGTGCCAGCAGTTACTCGGGGGACGGGTCCTACGAGCAGTACCTC. This sequence encodes CASSYSGDGSYEQYL.

The chain joins TRBV7-2 to TRBJ1-5; D is possibly TRBD1 (6 bases). The CDR3 loop spans 18 amino acids. Germline assignment: CDR1 SGHTA and CDR2 FQGNSA. V was clipped by 7 bases and J by 2 bases, with 24 bases between them. The CDR3 protein is CASTRGARGLEGNQPQHF. The DNA for the CDR3 is TGTGCCAGCACCCGGGGGGCCAGGGGCCTTGAGGGCAATCAGCCCCAGCATTTT.

Only a few counts were recorded for this clonotype. The chain has TRBV7-2 and TRBJ2-7; 10 positions match TRBD2. The germline gives CDR1 SGHTA, CDR2 FQGNSA. V dropped 3 bases and J dropped 4; count of bases not matched to a gene: 3. The CDR3 loop spans 14 amino acids. CDR3 loop: CASSFSGRLYEQYF. As DNA, the CDR3 is TGTGCCAGCAGCTTTAGCGGGAGGTTGTACGAGCAGTACTTC.

This clonotype was seen repeatedly, ten times or more. The V and J genes are TRBV7-9 and TRBJ1-1; tentatively, D is TRBD1 (6 bases). This CDR3 is 13 amino acids long. Germline CDR1 SEHNR, CDR2 FQNEAQ (reference sequence). V lost 0 bases and J lost 4, with 6 bases in between. The DNA of the CDR3 is TGTGCCAGCAGCTTAGCGGACAGCACTGAAGCTTTCTTT. Protein: CASSLADSTEAFF.

Comment on this clonotype: One junction end disagrees with the germline gene, perhaps due to a read error. The chain has TRBV19 and TRBJ2-5; the D gene could be TRBD1 or TRBD2 (6 bases each). Germline-derived CDR1 and CDR2 are LNHDA and SQIVND (reference sequence). The CDR3 runs to 15 residues. CDR3 residues: CACSIEVTGGETQYF. For the CDR3, the DNA is TGTGCCTGTAGTATAGAGGTGACAGGAGGGGAGACCCAGTACTTC.

This clonotype has at least ten counts. The chain employs TRBV20-1 and TRBJ2-5; the match to TRBD2 covers 8 bases. This CDR3 comprises 12 residues. Germline lookup yields CDR1 DFQATT and CDR2 SNEGSKA (reference sequence). Here the CDR3 DNA reads TGCGCATCCGGACTAGCTGGGGAGACCCAGTACTTC. Translated: CASGLAGETQYF.

Many counts were recorded for this clonotype. The chain links TRBV7-2 to TRBJ1-1; no clear D gene. The CDR3 has 13 residues. Germline V gene sequence: CDR1 SGHTA, CDR2 FQGNSA. V lost 6 bases and J lost 1, with 9 bases in between. CDR3 sequence (DNA): TGTGCCAGCAGTTTTGGAAGGAACACTGAAGCTTTCTTT. It translates to CASSFGRNTEAFF.

The chain carries TRBV19 and TRBJ1-5; TRBD1 matches at 10 bases. The CDR3 consists of 16 residues. Germline V gives CDR1 LNHDA, CDR2 SQIVND (reference sequence). The ends lost 6 bases at V and 1 base at J; junction bases unmatched: 6. In DNA, the CDR3 is TGTGCCAGTAGGGAGACAGGGGGCAGAAGCAATCAGCCCCAGCATTTT. Its protein product is CASRETGGRSNQPQHF.